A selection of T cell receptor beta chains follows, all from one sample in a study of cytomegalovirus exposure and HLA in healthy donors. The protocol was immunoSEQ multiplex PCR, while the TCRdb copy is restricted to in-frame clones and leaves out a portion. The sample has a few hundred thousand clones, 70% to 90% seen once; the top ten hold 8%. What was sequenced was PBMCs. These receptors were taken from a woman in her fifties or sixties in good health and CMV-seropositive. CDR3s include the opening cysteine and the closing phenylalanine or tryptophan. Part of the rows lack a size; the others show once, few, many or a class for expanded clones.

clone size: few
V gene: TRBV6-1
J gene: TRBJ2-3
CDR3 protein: CASSWTRFADTQYF

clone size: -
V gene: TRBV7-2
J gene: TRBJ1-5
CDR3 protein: CASSPRGYNQPQHF

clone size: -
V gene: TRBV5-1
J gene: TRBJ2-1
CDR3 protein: CASSFLAGAYNEQFF

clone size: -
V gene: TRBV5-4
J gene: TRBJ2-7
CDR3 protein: CASSFSGDEQYF

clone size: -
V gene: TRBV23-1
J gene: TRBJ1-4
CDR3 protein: CASSQSDRDAANEKLFF

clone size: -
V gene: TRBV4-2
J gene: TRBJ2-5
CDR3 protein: CASSRTRMETQYF

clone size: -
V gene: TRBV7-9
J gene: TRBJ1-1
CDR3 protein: CASSSWTVEAFF

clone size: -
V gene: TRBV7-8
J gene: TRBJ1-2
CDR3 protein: CASSLVGGIYGYTF

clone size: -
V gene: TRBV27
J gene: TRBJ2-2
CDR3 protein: CASSPTSVGGGKLFF

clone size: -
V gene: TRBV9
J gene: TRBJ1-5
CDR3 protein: CASSGQGAPNQPQHF

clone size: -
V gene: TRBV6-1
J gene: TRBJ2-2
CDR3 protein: CASSEALAVRSGELFF

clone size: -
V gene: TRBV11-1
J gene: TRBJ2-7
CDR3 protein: CASSLARGLEVDEQYF

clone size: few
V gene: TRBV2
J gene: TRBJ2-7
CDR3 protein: CASRGTSGRYEQYF

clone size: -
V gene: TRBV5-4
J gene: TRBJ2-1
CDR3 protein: CASSGTGLATNEQFF

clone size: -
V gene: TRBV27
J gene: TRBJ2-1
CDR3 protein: CASSLLAVAYNEQFF

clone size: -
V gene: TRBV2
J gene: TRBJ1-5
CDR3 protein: CASSETGTGGYQPQHF

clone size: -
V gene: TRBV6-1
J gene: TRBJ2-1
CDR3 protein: CATRVYNEQFF

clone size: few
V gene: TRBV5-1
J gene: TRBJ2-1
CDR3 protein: CASSGVQGDIDEQFF

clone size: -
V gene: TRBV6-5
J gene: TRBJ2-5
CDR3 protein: CASRSSGQETQYF

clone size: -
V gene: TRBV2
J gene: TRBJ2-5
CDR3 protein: CASRVGGRRMETQYF

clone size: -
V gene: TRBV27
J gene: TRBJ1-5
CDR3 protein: CASSFLGKGQGLTNQPQHF

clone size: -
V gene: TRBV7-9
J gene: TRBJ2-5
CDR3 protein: CASSLRGGREETQYF

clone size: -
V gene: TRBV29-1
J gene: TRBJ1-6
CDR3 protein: CSVRDRHNSPLHF

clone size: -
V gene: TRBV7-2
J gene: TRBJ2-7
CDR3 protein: CASSFLTLPSRDEQYF

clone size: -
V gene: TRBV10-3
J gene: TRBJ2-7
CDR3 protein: CAISGRRADEQYF

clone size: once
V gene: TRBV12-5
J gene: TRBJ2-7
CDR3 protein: CASGTGQGANEQYF

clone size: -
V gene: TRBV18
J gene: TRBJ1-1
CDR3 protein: CASSPWDRGLLNTEAFF

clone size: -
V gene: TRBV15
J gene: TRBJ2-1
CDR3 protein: CATSRDSGLAAYNEQFF

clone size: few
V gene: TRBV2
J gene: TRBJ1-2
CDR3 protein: CASSEQGPPDGYTF

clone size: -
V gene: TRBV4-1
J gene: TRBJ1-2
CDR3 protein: CASSQGGEAANFYGYTF

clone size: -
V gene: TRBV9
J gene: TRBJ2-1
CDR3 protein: CASSVGDRNNEQFF

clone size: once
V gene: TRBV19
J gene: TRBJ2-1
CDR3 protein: CASSFRDRGRKNNEQFF

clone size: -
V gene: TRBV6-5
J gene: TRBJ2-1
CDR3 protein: CASSVAGGPTEQFF

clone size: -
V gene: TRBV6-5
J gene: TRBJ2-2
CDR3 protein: CASSYTKGLAPGELFF

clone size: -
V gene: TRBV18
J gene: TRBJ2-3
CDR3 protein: CASSPGQGLHTQYF

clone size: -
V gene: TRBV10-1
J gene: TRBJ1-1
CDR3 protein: CASSVQGYTEAFF

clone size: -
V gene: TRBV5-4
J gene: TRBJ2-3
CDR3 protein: CASSLQRGRAGTDTQYF

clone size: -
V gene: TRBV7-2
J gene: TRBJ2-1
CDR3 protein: CASSLGGGRAHNEQFF

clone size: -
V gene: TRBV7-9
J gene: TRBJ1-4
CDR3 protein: CSSSYRGYATNEKLFF

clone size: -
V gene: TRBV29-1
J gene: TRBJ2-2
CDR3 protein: CSVEGPGLAGVDGELFF

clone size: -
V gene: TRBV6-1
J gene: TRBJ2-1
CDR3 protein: CASSERTISNEQFF

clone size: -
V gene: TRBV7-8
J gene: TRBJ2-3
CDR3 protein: CASSLKRVSTDTQYF